The sequence of this T cell receptor beta chain was determined in a study of technical replicates of blood from several donors. The germline gives CDR1 SGDLS, CDR2 YYNGEE. This CDR3 is 15 amino acids long. The V gene end was trimmed by 0 bases and the J gene end by 5 bases; junction bases not matched to a gene: 7. Assay: immunoSEQ multiplex PCR; the TCRdb copy retains only in-frame clones and omits some. In the table there are some 68,000 clones, roughly 95% of which are singletons. This TCR derives from a human donor in good health. This rearrangement joins TRBV9 to TRBJ1-1; 7 bases match TRBD1. The sequenced sample was T cells isolated from PBMCs. The CDR3 DNA reads TGTGCCAGCAGCGTAGAAACAGGGGCTTGGACTGAAGCTTTCTTT. Protein product: CASSVETGAWTEAFF.